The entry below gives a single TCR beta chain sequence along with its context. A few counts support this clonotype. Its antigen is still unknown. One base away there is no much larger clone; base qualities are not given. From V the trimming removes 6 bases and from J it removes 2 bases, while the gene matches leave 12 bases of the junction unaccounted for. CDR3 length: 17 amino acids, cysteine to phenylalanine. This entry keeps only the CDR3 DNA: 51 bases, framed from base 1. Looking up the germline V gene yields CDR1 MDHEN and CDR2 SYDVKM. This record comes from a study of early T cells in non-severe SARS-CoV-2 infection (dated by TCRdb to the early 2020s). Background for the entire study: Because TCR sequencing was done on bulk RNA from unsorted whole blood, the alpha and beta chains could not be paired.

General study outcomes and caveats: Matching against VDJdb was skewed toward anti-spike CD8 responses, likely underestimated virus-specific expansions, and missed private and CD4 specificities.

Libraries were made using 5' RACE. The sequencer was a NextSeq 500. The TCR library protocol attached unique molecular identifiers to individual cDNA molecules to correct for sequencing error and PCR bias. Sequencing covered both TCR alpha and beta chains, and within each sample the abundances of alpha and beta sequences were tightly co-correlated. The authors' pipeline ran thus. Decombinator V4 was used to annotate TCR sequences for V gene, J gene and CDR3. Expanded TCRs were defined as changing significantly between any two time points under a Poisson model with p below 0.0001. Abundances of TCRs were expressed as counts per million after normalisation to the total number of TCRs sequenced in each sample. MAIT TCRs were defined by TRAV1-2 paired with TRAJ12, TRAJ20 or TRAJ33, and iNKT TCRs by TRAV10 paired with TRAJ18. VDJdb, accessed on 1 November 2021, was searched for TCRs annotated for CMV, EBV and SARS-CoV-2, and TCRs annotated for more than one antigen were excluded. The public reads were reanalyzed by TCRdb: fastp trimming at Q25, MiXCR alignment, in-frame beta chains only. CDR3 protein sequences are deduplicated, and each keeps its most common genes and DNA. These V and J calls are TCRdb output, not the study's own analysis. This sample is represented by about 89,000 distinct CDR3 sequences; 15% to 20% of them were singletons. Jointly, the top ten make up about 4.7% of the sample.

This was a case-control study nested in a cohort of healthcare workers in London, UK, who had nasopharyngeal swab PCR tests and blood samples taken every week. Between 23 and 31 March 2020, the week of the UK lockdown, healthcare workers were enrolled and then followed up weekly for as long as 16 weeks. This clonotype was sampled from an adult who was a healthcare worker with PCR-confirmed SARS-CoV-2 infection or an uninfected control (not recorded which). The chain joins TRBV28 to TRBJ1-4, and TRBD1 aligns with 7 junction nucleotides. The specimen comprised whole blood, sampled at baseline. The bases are TGTGCCAGCAGCCGGCAGGGGGACGAAGAGACTAATGAAAAACTGTTTTTT. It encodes CASSRQGDEETNEKLFF.